The 5 T cell receptor beta chains listed next were all sequenced from one sample in a study of blood T cell repertoires in COVID-19. The assay was immunoSEQ multiplex PCR, and TCRdb's table has in-frame clones only and misses some. In the table there are just over 250,000 clones, approximately 92% of which are singletons. Sequencing was done on a sample of peripheral blood. These receptor sequences come from a person in their late teens or twenties with COVID-19, enrolled during active disease.

The chain combines TRBV24-1 with TRBJ2-1, with D perhaps TRBD1 (6 bases). This CDR3 comprises 13 residues. Trimming took off 7 bases at V and 8 bases at J, with 14 bases between the two ends. Per the germline V gene, CDR1 is KGHDR and CDR2 is SFDVKD. CDR3: CATRQWGRDEQFF. The DNA for the CDR3 is TGTGCCACCAGACAGTGGGGGCGGGATGAGCAGTTCTTC.

The chain carries TRBV6-1 and TRBJ1-2; 7 bases are a match to TRBD1. The CDR3 contains 16 residues. V gave up 0 bases and J gave up 1 base; unmatched junction bases: 5. CDR1 is MNHNS, CDR2 SASEGT, per germline. CDR3 region: CASSEAGQARNYGYTF. The CDR3 region has the DNA TGTGCCAGCAGTGAAGCCGGACAGGCCCGTAACTATGGCTACACCTTC.

This sequence joins TRBV5-1 and TRBJ2-7, with 8 bases that match TRBD1. Per germline, CDR1 SGHRS and CDR2 YFSETQ. The CDR3 has 15 residues. Germline trimming cut 0 bases from V and 2 bases from J; bases unmatched to any gene: 4. The CDR3 coding sequence is TGCGCCAGCAGCTTGGTTACAGGGGGTCCCTACGAGCAGTACTTC. This codes for CASSLVTGGPYEQYF.

This chain connects TRBV18 to TRBJ2-7, with 10 nucleotides matching TRBD2. The V gene's germline CDR1 is KGHSH and CDR2 LQKENI. V lost 6 bases, J lost 3 bases, and 8 bases stayed unmatched. This CDR3 has 15 residues. The CDR3 loop reads CASSELAGNLYEQYF. DNA of the CDR3: TGTGCCAGCTCTGAACTAGCGGGAAATCTCTACGAGCAGTACTTC.

The chain carries TRBV24-1 and TRBJ1-4; D unclear. The V gene lost 4 bases and the J gene lost 10 bases, with 12 bases spanning the gap. Germline CDR1 KGHDR, CDR2 SFDVKD. The CDR3 has 13 residues. CDR3: CATSETGGRKLFF. CDR3 bases: TGTGCCACCAGTGAGACCGGCGGCCGAAAACTGTTTTTT.